A selection of T cell receptor beta chains follows, all from one sample in a study of control samples from healthy donors and cancer patients. Libraries were prepared by immunoSEQ multiplex PCR; TCRdb keeps only in-frame clonotypes and omits some of them. This sample has around 75,000 clones, with over 80% found just once. The sequenced sample was blood. The receptors derive from a woman aged 55-69 years in good health. CDR3s include the opening cysteine and the closing phenylalanine or tryptophan. Each record gives: D gene, CDR3 length, V gene, CDR3 protein. The D gene is left open where the match is weak.

D: .
length: 14
V: TRBV6-1
CDR3: CASSEQMSYYGYTF

D: .
length: 14
V: TRBV2
CDR3: CASRAAFLGEKLFF

D: .
length: 16
V: TRBV6-2/TRBV6-3
CDR3: CASSYSGYLDTYEQYF

D: TRBD1
length: 17
V: TRBV19
CDR3: CASSAGLSRGPLYGYTF

D: .
length: 13
V: TRBV18
CDR3: CASSPSRGNTIYF

D: .
length: 14
V: TRBV18
CDR3: CASSPGTTDNEQFF

D: TRBD2
length: 17
V: TRBV24-1
CDR3: CATSDFRTSGRTGELFF

D: .
length: 15
V: TRBV7-2
CDR3: CASSLVTGTYNEQFF

D: .
length: 13
V: TRBV10-2
CDR3: CASSQGETTEAFF

D: .
length: 13
V: TRBV2
CDR3: CASSFGVTGELFF

D: .
length: 14
V: TRBV28
CDR3: CASSLSGRNQPQHF

D: .
length: 13
V: TRBV28
CDR3: CASSLYVSYGYTF

D: .
length: 15
V: TRBV5-4
CDR3: CASSSGSHLTYGYTF

D: .
length: 14
V: TRBV24-1
CDR3: CATSKGGQWNEQFF

D: .
length: 15
V: TRBV28
CDR3: CASSSVDTRNSPLHF

D: .
length: 13
V: TRBV10-1
CDR3: CASSDGLGEKLFF

D: .
length: 14
V: TRBV6-5
CDR3: CASSRRGTGAEAFF

D: TRBD1
length: 15
V: TRBV30
CDR3: CAWSWITGVNYGYTF

D: .
length: 17
V: TRBV9
CDR3: CASSAPYSAGSYNEQFF

D: .
length: 17
V: TRBV27
CDR3: CASSLGGRGSNRDTQYF

D: TRBD1
length: 14
V: TRBV5-1
CDR3: CASSLGTVNEKLFF

D: .
length: 12
V: TRBV7-2
CDR3: CASSFSGNTIYF

D: .
length: 16
V: TRBV19
CDR3: CASSIRGSLGRTEAFF

D: .
length: 14
V: TRBV4-1
CDR3: CASRGGGVTGELFF

D: .
length: 13
V: TRBV18
CDR3: CASSQGLEETQYF

D: TRBD2
length: 16
V: TRBV5-1
CDR3: CASSLRGLAGTGELFF

D: TRBD1
length: 14
V: TRBV27
CDR3: CASSRQGGGNTIYF

D: .
length: 11
V: TRBV19
CDR3: CASSDRTEAFF

D: TRBD1
length: 15
V: TRBV6-5
CDR3: CASSYGTVSHTRQFF

D: TRBD1
length: 16
V: TRBV14
CDR3: CASSRSWTGGDYGYTF